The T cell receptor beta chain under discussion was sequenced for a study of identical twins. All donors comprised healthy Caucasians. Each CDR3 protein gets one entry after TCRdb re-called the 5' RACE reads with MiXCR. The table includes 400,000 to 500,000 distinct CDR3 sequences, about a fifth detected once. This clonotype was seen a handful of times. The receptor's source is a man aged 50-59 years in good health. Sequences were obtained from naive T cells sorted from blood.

The CDR3 DNA reads as TGTGCCTCAAGCGCCGATACCTACAATGAGCAGTTCTTC. Protein product: CASSADTYNEQFF. The chain recombines TRBV10-3 with TRBJ2-1; the D is unclear. The CDR3 totals 13 residues. The V end was cut by 11 bases, the J end by 2 bases, with 13 bases between. Germline V gene lookup returns CDR1 ENHRY and CDR2 SYGVKD.